These 9 T cell receptor beta chains were all obtained from the same sample, sequenced in a study of technical replicates of blood from several donors. TCRdb's table, derived via immunoSEQ multiplex PCR, lists solely in-frame clones and lacks some. This table holds more than 60,000 clones, 95% found once. The sequenced sample was T cells isolated from PBMCs. The receptors here all came from a human donor in good health.

V usage is TRBV7-2 and J usage is TRBJ2-3, with D perhaps matching TRBD2 (6 bases). CDR1 and CDR2 from the germline V gene are SGHTA and FQGNSA. V dropped 4 bases and J dropped 7 bases, with 15 bases sitting between them. The length of the CDR3 is 14 residues. In nucleotides, the CDR3 is TGTGCCAGCAGCTCTTGGTTTGGGAGGAATACGCAGTATTTT. It encodes CASSSWFGRNTQYF.

The chain recombines TRBV19 with TRBJ1-1; D unresolved. With 0 bases removed from V and 5 bases from J, the gap between germline ends came to 13 bases. This CDR3 contains 15 residues. CDR1 is LNHDA, CDR2 SQIVND, per germline (reference sequence). The CDR3, as DNA: TGTGCCAGTAGTATAGATCAGCCGGGTAAGACTGAAGCTTTCTTT. As protein: CASSIDQPGKTEAFF.

This clone appeared once. The chain combines TRBV19 with TRBJ1-2, with 8 bases fitting TRBD1. The CDR3 has 15 amino acids. Losses at the gene ends were 5 bases for V and 4 bases for J; bases not matched to a gene: 9. Germline V lookup: CDR1 LNHDA, CDR2 SQIVND (reference sequence). For the CDR3, the DNA is TGTGCCAGTAGTTTTGGACAGGGTCACCTCTATGGCTACACCTTC. Its protein is CASSFGQGHLYGYTF.

This chain joins TRBV9 and TRBJ1-2; D gene unclear. Trimming pared 4 bases from V and 4 bases from J, leaving 20 bases between. The CDR3 spans 16 residues. The V gene's germline CDR1 is SGDLS and CDR2 YYNGEE. The DNA of the CDR3 is TGTGCCAGCAGCCCCAAGGACTCTCCTGAGACCTATGGCTACACCTTC. This codes for CASSPKDSPETYGYTF.

The CDR3 nucleotides read TGTGCCAGCAGCTTGGTGGGGGGGAATCAGCCCCAGCATTTT. Translating gives CASSLVGGNQPQHF. The chain is built from TRBV5-5 and TRBJ1-5; TRBD1 might be the D (5 bases). CDR1 and CDR2 from the germline V gene are SGHKS and YYEKEE (reference sequence). CDR3 length equals 14 residues. V lost 0 bases to trimming and J lost 4 bases, with 8 bases between them.

The chain uses TRBV10-2 and TRBJ1-5; D ambiguous. This CDR3 comprises 13 residues. Germline-derived CDR1 and CDR2 are WSHSY and SAAADI. V lost 3 bases and J 0 bases, leaving 3 bases between the germline ends. CDR3: CASSDYSNQPQHF. The DNA for the CDR3 is TGCGCCAGCAGTGATTATAGCAATCAGCCCCAGCATTTT.

This sequence joins TRBV16 and TRBJ1-2; 8 bases agree with TRBD1. The germline CDR1 and CDR2 sequences are KGHSY and FQNENV. The V segment lost 0 bases and the J segment 6 bases; nucleotides outside the gene matches: 3. The CDR3 length is 14 residues. Written as DNA, the CDR3 is TGTGCCAGCAGCCAATCGACAGGGGTGAATGGCTACACCTTC. Translating gives CASSQSTGVNGYTF.

V gene TRBV6-5 combines with J gene TRBJ2-7; 8 bases line up with TRBD2. Germline values: CDR1 MNHEY, CDR2 SVGAGI. This CDR3 has 15 amino acids. The J segment lost 1 base and the V segment lost 0 bases, leaving 2 bases of the junction unmatched. CDR3 residues: CASSYSSGGSYEQYF. The DNA of the CDR3 is TGTGCCAGCAGTTACTCAAGCGGGGGTTCCTACGAGCAGTACTTC.

Notes on this clone: This sample also contains other DNA sequences that code for the same CDR3. V is TRBV4-1 and J is TRBJ2-1; weak D call: TRBD1 (5 bases). Germline values: CDR1 MGHRA, CDR2 YSYEKL. The CDR3 length is 17 residues. The V end lost 0 bases, the J end lost 0 bases, and 12 bases lay between the germline ends. Here the CDR3 DNA reads TGCGCCAGCAGCCAAGACAGGGCCAGGAGCTCCTACAATGAGCAGTTCTTC. It is translated as CASSQDRARSSYNEQFF.